One and the same sample provided the 19 T cell receptor beta chains below, sequenced in a study of blood T cell repertoires in COVID-19. Sequencing was performed with immunoSEQ multiplex PCR; in TCRdb, only in-frame clones are kept and a portion is missing. The table lists some 410,000 clones, 88% of them singletons. Sequenced: PBMCs or T cells enriched from blood (not recorded which). The origin of the receptors is a woman younger than 45 with acute COVID-19.

This chain uses TRBV6-2 or TRBV6-3 with TRBJ2-3; possibly TRBD1 for D (6 bases). The germline CDR1 and CDR2 sequences are MNHEY and SVGEGT. With 5 bases removed from V and 1 base from J, the gap between germline ends came to 7 bases. This CDR3 has 13 amino acids. The CDR3 here is CASSRTGTDTQYF. The CDR3 DNA reads TGTGCCAGCAGTAGGACAGGCACAGATACGCAGTATTTT.

This chain connects TRBV20-1 to TRBJ2-4; D is perhaps TRBD1 (5 bases). This CDR3 has 11 residues. Germline V gene lookup returns CDR1 DFQATT and CDR2 SNEGSKA (reference sequence). V lost 5 bases and J 8 bases, leaving 10 bases between the germline ends. For the CDR3, the DNA is TGCAGTGCTGGACCCAGGGACATTCAGTACTTC. Protein product: CSAGPRDIQYF.

CDR3 in DNA: TGCGCCAGCAGCTTGGATGCAGGGGCAACGACCCGGGCTTTCTTT. Its translation is CASSLDAGATTRAFF. The rearrangement links TRBV5-1 to TRBJ1-1; TRBD1 is a possible D gene (6 bases). This CDR3 spans 15 amino acids. V shed 0 bases and J shed 11 bases, with 20 bases lying between them. The V gene's germline CDR1 is SGHRS and CDR2 YFSETQ.

This clone was seen just once. The chain has TRBV14 and TRBJ1-6; D may be TRBD1 (6 bases). The V and J ends lost 3 bases and 7 bases respectively, with 13 bases between them. The CDR3 covers 15 residues. Germline values: CDR1 SGHDN, CDR2 FVKESK. Here the CDR3 reads CASSQTGHPNSPLHF. The DNA of the CDR3 is TGTGCCAGCAGCCAGACGGGACACCCGAATTCACCCCTCCACTTT.

The V gene is TRBV5-1, the J gene TRBJ1-2; TRBD1 matches 10 bases. The CDR3 loop spans 15 amino acids. Germline V gives CDR1 SGHRS, CDR2 YFSETQ. V lost 5 bases and J lost 2; bases outside the gene matches: 6. CDR3 sequence: CASRTGGSWNYGYTF. CDR3 DNA sequence: TGCGCCAGCAGGACAGGGGGCAGTTGGAACTATGGCTACACCTTC.

The genes are TRBV13 and TRBJ1-1, with TRBD1 matching over 7 bases. CDR3 size: 16 residues. In germline, CDR1 is PRHDT, CDR2 FYEKMQ (reference sequence). V was pared by 4 bases and J by 1 base, with 9 bases of the junction left unmatched. This CDR3 reads CASSSQSGTANTEAFF. CDR3 coding DNA: TGTGCCAGCAGCTCACAATCCGGGACAGCGAACACTGAAGCTTTCTTT.

The table lists this clone with a few counts. This rearrangement joins TRBV10-1 to TRBJ2-1, with D possibly TRBD2 on 7 matching bases. Trimming shortened V by 3 bases and J by 3 bases, and 15 bases separated the two germline ends. The CDR3 length is 16 residues. In germline, CDR1 is WNHNN, CDR2 SYGVQD (reference sequence). CDR3: CASSESGRGLYNEQFF. The CDR3 coding sequence is TGCGCCAGCAGTGAATCGGGGCGGGGGCTCTACAATGAGCAGTTCTTC.

The chain is built from TRBV4-3 and TRBJ2-7; TRBD1 matches at 11 bases. Trimming removed 3 bases from V and 2 bases from J; junction bases left unmatched: 0. Germline CDR1 LGHNA, CDR2 YSLEER. The CDR3 covers 14 residues. The CDR3 is CASSQGQGAYEQYF. The CDR3 region has the DNA TGCGCCAGCAGCCAGGGACAGGGGGCCTACGAGCAGTACTTC.

The chain combines TRBV10-1 with TRBJ1-2, with D hard to call. CDR1 is WNHNN, CDR2 SYGVQD, per germline (reference sequence). The CDR3 contains 13 residues. Trimming removed 0 bases at V and 6 bases at J, with 8 bases between. CDR3 coding DNA: TGCGCCAGCAGTGAGTCCCTGGCAGATGGCTACACCTTC. It is translated as CASSESLADGYTF.

The chain is built from TRBV7-3 and TRBJ2-4; D might be TRBD1 (6 bases). CDR1 SGHTA and CDR2 FQGTGA come from the germline V gene. The CDR3 extends over 15 amino acids. Trimming stripped 6 bases from V and 8 bases from J, with 20 bases between. CDR3 region: CASSPGDRYRDIQYF. The CDR3 DNA reads TGTGCCAGCAGTCCAGGGGACCGCTATAGGGACATTCAGTACTTC.

The rearrangement uses TRBV5-6 and TRBJ2-2, with 8 bases aligning to TRBD2. From germline, CDR1 is SGHDT and CDR2 YYEEEE. The CDR3 consists of 15 residues. The V gene end was trimmed by 3 bases and the J gene end by 1 base; junction bases not matched to a gene: 2. CDR3 region: CASSSLAVNTGELFF. The CDR3 DNA follows: TGTGCCAGCAGCTCACTAGCGGTGAACACCGGGGAGCTGTTTTTT.

The chain carries TRBV3-1 (or the pseudogene TRBV3-2) and TRBJ2-1; D is possibly TRBD2 (6 bases). V was pared by 4 bases and J by 4 bases, with 11 bases between. This CDR3 has 14 amino acids. Looked up from germline, CDR1 is LGHDT and CDR2 is YNNKEL (reference sequence). CDR3: CASSRLREYNEQFF. For the CDR3, the DNA is TGTGCCAGCAGCCGCTTACGGGAGTACAATGAGCAGTTCTTC.

The rearrangement joins TRBV30 to TRBJ2-6, with 8 bases fitting TRBD1. Germline lookup yields CDR1 GTSNPN and CDR2 SVGIG (reference sequence). This CDR3 is built from 20 residues. V lost 1 base, J lost 1 base, and 15 bases stayed unmatched. Here the CDR3 reads CAWSGGAGGDFISGANVLTF. DNA of the CDR3: TGTGCCTGGAGTGGCGGGGCAGGGGGCGACTTCATTTCTGGGGCCAACGTCCTGACTTTC.

The gene calls are TRBV7-2 and TRBJ1-1; 7 bases align to TRBD1. This CDR3 comprises 13 residues. The V segment lost 5 bases and the J segment 6 bases; nucleotides outside the gene matches: 6. Germline CDR1 SGHTA, CDR2 FQGNSA. CDR3 amino acids: CASSRGPDAEAFF. DNA for the CDR3: TGTGCCAGCAGCAGGGGGCCTGACGCTGAAGCTTTCTTT.

The rearrangement links TRBV18 to TRBJ1-1, with D maybe TRBD1 (5 bases). The CDR3 contains 17 residues. The germline V gene encodes CDR1 KGHSH and CDR2 LQKENI. V lost 3 bases to trimming and J lost 1 base, with 18 bases between them. The CDR3 region has the DNA TGTGCCAGCTCACCGGGAGGCAGGGCTGGGTGGAACACTGAAGCTTTCTTT. The encoded protein is CASSPGGRAGWNTEAFF.

J is TRBJ1-6 and V is TRBV5-8; D uncertain. The CDR3 has 15 amino acids. Trimming stripped 5 bases from V and 5 bases from J, with 14 bases between. In germline, CDR1 is SGHTS, CDR2 YDEGEE. CDR3 sequence (DNA): TGTGCCAGCAGAAGCCTCCCCAGGAATAATTCACCCCTCCACTTT. Translation: CASRSLPRNNSPLHF. Supplemented by reference TRBV5-8 and TRBJ1-6, the full variable domain reads EAGVTQSPTHLIKTRGQQATLRCSPISGHTSVYWYQQALGLGLQFLLWYDEGEERNRGNFPPRFSGRQFPNYSSELNVNALELEDSALYLCASRSLPRNNSPLHFGNGTRLTVT.

The chain couples TRBV5-1 to TRBJ1-4; 9 bases match TRBD1. The trim removed 4 bases at V and 7 bases at J, leaving 5 bases unmatched. CDR1 and CDR2 from the germline V gene are SGHRS and YFSETQ. CDR3 length equals 14 residues. This CDR3 is CASSGGQGSEKLFF. For the CDR3, the DNA is TGCGCCAGCAGCGGGGGACAGGGCAGTGAAAAACTGTTTTTT.

In this sample, this clone turned up once. J is TRBJ1-4 and V is TRBV6-5, with no clear D. Looked up from germline, CDR1 is MNHEY and CDR2 is SVGAGI. The CDR3 runs to 15 residues. With 2 bases removed from V and 4 bases from J, the gap between germline ends came to 11 bases. In DNA, the CDR3 is TGTGCCAGCAGTTACGACCCGAACAGTAATGAAAAACTGTTTTTT. This translates into CASSYDPNSNEKLFF.

The chain couples TRBV27 to TRBJ1-4, with a weak D call TRBD1 (6 bases). From germline, CDR1 is MNHEY and CDR2 SMNVEV (reference sequence). The CDR3 has 15 residues. Trimming shortened V by 4 bases and J by 0 bases, and 9 bases separated the two germline ends. Here the CDR3 DNA reads TGTGCCAGCAGTTCCCGGACAGCAACTAATGAAAAACTGTTTTTT. It codes for CASSSRTATNEKLFF.